One sample yielded the 25 T cell receptor beta chains listed below, sequenced in a study of T cells in localized non-small cell lung cancer. TCRdb keeps only in-frame clones here, not all; method: immunoSEQ multiplex PCR. The table has about 6,800 clones, about 45% seen once. The starting material was lymph node tissue, obtained before any cancer treatment. Source of these receptors: a man aged 40-75 years with stage I lung adenocarcinoma.

This clone has a handful of counts. The gene calls are TRBV6-8 and TRBJ1-5, with TRBD1 identical over 9 bases. After removal of 6 bases from V and 3 bases from J, the junction contained 6 bases not matched to a gene. The CDR3 sequence is 15 residues long. Germline loops: CDR1 MNHGY, CDR2 SAAAGT. The CDR3 sequence is CASSPGTGTNQPQHF. The CDR3 DNA reads as TGTGCCAGCAGCCCGGGGACAGGGACCAATCAGCCCCAGCATTTT.

The V and J genes are TRBV9 and TRBJ1-6; TRBD1 matches 7 bases. Germline V gives CDR1 SGDLS, CDR2 YYNGEE. The CDR3 is 14 residues long. After removal of 5 bases from V and 7 bases from J, the junction contained 6 bases not matched to a gene. DNA for the CDR3: TGTGCCAGCAGTTTGGGGACAGCAAATTCACCCCTCCACTTT. It is translated as CASSLGTANSPLHF.

This rearrangement joins TRBV6-8 to TRBJ2-1; D is perhaps TRBD1 (6 bases). The germline V gene has CDR1 MNHGY and CDR2 SAAAGT. V lost 5 bases and J lost 10, with 15 bases in between. The CDR3 sequence is 13 residues long. The CDR3 coding sequence is TGTGCCAGCAGTCCACAGGGTTTGGAAGAGCAGTTCTTC. It specifies CASSPQGLEEQFF.

The rearrangement links TRBV30 to TRBJ1-2; D uncertain. Trimming removed 1 base at V and 5 bases at J, with 8 bases between. Germline values: CDR1 GTSNPN, CDR2 SVGIG (reference sequence). This CDR3 has 12 residues. The CDR3 DNA is TGTGCCTGGAGTGGGGCAGCGTATGGCTACACCTTC. It encodes CAWSGAAYGYTF.

The table lists this clone with a few counts. V is TRBV6-8 and J is TRBJ2-7; TRBD2 agrees at 7 bases. This CDR3 is 18 amino acids long. The V gene's germline CDR1 is MNHGY and CDR2 SAAAGT. J gave up 2 bases and V 7 bases, and 20 bases lay outside the gene matches. The CDR3 spells CASKRRRESSPLTYEQYF. The DNA for the CDR3 is TGTGCCAGCAAGAGACGGCGGGAGAGTTCGCCCTTAACCTACGAGCAGTACTTC.

The chain combines TRBV12-5 with TRBJ2-2; maybe TRBD2 (7 bases). The CDR3 spans 15 residues. V lost 0 bases to trimming and J lost 6 bases, with 11 bases between them. Germline V gives CDR1 LGHNT, CDR2 FRNRAP. The CDR3 loop is CASGLVHGGPGELFF. The DNA for the CDR3 is TGTGCTAGTGGTTTGGTTCACGGGGGGCCCGGGGAGCTGTTTTTT. The variable domain in full, completed from reference TRBV12-5 and TRBJ2-2, reads DARVTQTPRHKVTEMGQEVTMRCQPILGHNTVFWYRQTMMQGLELLAYFRNRAPLDDSGMPKDRFSAEMPDATLATLKIQPSEPRDSAVYFCASGLVHGGPGELFFGEGSRLTVL.

This clone came up a few times. This chain links TRBV6-8 with TRBJ1-1; TRBD1 agrees at 10 bases. This CDR3 has 14 amino acids. V lost 4 bases to trimming and J lost 5 bases; unmatched junction nucleotides: 4. In germline, CDR1 is MNHGY, CDR2 SAAAGT. CDR3 protein: CASSSTGGMTEAFF. The CDR3 DNA reads TGTGCCAGCAGTTCGACAGGGGGCATGACTGAAGCTTTCTTT.

In its sample, this clone was seen a few times. The chain carries TRBV19 and TRBJ1-2; TRBD1 matches at 7 bases. The CDR3 spans 13 residues. CDR1 and CDR2 from the germline V gene are LNHDA and SQIVND (reference sequence). Losses at the gene ends were 5 bases for V and 5 bases for J; bases not matched to a gene: 5. The CDR3 sequence: CASSRTGPYGYTF. CDR3 DNA sequence: TGTGCCAGTAGTCGGACAGGACCTTATGGCTACACCTTC. Variable domain in full (rest from reference TRBV19 and TRBJ1-2): DGGITQSPKYLFRKEGQNVTLSCEQNLNHDAMYWYRQDPGQGLRLIYYSQIVNDFQKGDIAEGYSVSREKKESFPLTVTSAQKNPTAFYLCASSRTGPYGYTFGSGTRLTVV.

This chain connects TRBV28 to TRBJ2-7; no firm D call. The CDR3 runs to 12 residues. Germline CDR1 MDHEN, CDR2 SYDVKM. Between the trimmed V and J ends, which lost 1 base and 5 bases, there was a span of 6 bases. CDR3 sequence: CASSLLGNEQYF. The CDR3 DNA reads TGTGCCAGCAGTTTATTAGGGAACGAGCAGTACTTC.

The rearrangement links TRBV19 to TRBJ2-1; D unclear. CDR3 length: 16 amino acids. Germline lookup yields CDR1 LNHDA and CDR2 SQIVND (reference sequence). V shed 1 base and J shed 2 bases, with 12 bases lying between them. Here the CDR3 reads CASSIGAYRTYNEQFF. The CDR3 DNA reads as TGTGCCAGTAGTATAGGAGCTTACCGAACCTACAATGAGCAGTTCTTC.

This clone showed up just once. At one of its ends the junction is not consistent with the germline gene, which may arise from a read error. This chain connects TRBV28 to TRBJ2-7; 7 nucleotides align to TRBD1. CDR3 length: 15 amino acids. Germline V gives CDR1 MDHEN, CDR2 SYDVKM. The CDR3 DNA sequence: TGTGCCAGCAGTCCCATTTGGGGACAGCACTACGAGCAGTACTTT. Translating gives CASSPIWGQHYEQYF.

This sequence joins TRBV28 and TRBJ2-7, with D perhaps matching TRBD1 or TRBD2 (5 bases each). Germline V lookup: CDR1 MDHEN, CDR2 SYDVKM. V was clipped by 5 bases and J by 6 bases, with 17 bases between them. This CDR3 region has 14 residues. CDR3 sequence: CASSRDLPMSEQYF. The CDR3 DNA reads as TGTGCCAGCAGTCGGGACCTGCCCATGTCCGAGCAGTACTTC.

J is TRBJ1-5 and V is TRBV28, with TRBD1 identical over 9 bases. CDR3 length: 15 residues. With 5 bases clipped from V and 4 bases from J, the junction kept 6 bases outside the gene matches. In germline, CDR1 is MDHEN, CDR2 SYDVKM. The CDR3 bases are TGTGCCAGCAGTGGAATGGGACAGGGAAATCAGCCCCAGCATTTT. It yields the protein CASSGMGQGNQPQHF.

The chain joins TRBV4-1 to TRBJ1-2; D remains ambiguous. Germline lookup yields CDR1 MGHRA and CDR2 YSYEKL. The CDR3 contains 12 residues. Trimming cost V 3 bases and J 9 bases, with 11 bases left between them. The CDR3 is CASSQAKYSYTF. Here the CDR3 DNA reads TGCGCCAGCAGCCAGGCAAAGTATAGCTACACCTTC.

V gene TRBV28 combines with J gene TRBJ2-3; tentative D call: TRBD1 (5 bases). Germline CDR1 MDHEN, CDR2 SYDVKM. The CDR3 length is 17 residues. Trimming removed 3 bases from V and 0 bases from J, with 16 bases in between. CDR3 nucleotides: TGTGCCAGCAGTTTGCCTCGTGGGGCGACTAGCACAGATACGCAGTATTTT. This codes for CASSLPRGATSTDTQYF. Variable domain in full (rest from reference TRBV28 and TRBJ2-3): DVKVTQSSRYLVKRTGEKVFLECVQDMDHENMFWYRQDPGLGLRLIYFSYDVKMKEKGDIPEGYSVSREKKERFSLILESASTNQTSMYLCASSLPRGATSTDTQYFGPGTRLTVL.

This clone came up once. This chain connects TRBV19 to TRBJ2-1; 7 bases line up with TRBD2. CDR1 is LNHDA, CDR2 SQIVND, per germline (reference sequence). V lost 3 bases, J lost 0 bases, and 11 bases stayed unmatched. The CDR3 has 18 residues. The CDR3 loop is CASSIGWRGRSSYNEQFF. The CDR3 nucleotides read TGTGCCAGTAGTATTGGTTGGCGGGGGAGAAGCTCCTACAATGAGCAGTTCTTC.

This chain connects TRBV9 to TRBJ2-2; D unclear. The CDR3 length is 13 residues. Germline assignment: CDR1 SGDLS and CDR2 YYNGEE. V was pared by 10 bases and J by 1 base, with 11 bases between. CDR3 in amino acids: CACSTENTGELFF. The CDR3 DNA is TGTGCCTGCTCGACGGAGAACACCGGGGAGCTGTTTTTT.

J is TRBJ1-4 and V is TRBV1; TRBD1 is the table's D call and was not checked against the DNA. TRBV1 is termed a pseudogene. The CDR3 consists of 15 residues. Written as DNA, the CDR3 is TGCGCCAGCAGCCCAACAGGGGGGAGGGTTGAAAAACTGTTTTTT. As protein: CASSPTGGRVEKLFF.

V is TRBV11-3 and J is TRBJ1-2; 9 positions match TRBD1. J lost 8 bases, V lost 5 bases, and 18 bases had no gene match. The V gene's germline CDR1 is SGHNT and CDR2 YENEEA. This CDR3 has 17 amino acids. CDR3 sequence: CASSPGTGKGKGRGYTF. The CDR3 DNA reads as TGTGCCAGCAGCCCTGGGACAGGGAAAGGTAAGGGCCGCGGCTACACCTTC.

The chain is built from TRBV14 and TRBJ1-3, with TRBD1 matching 8 bases. Trimming at V came to 4 bases and at J to 0 bases, leaving 5 bases not matched to a gene. The V gene's germline CDR1 is SGHDN and CDR2 FVKESK. The CDR3 has 16 residues. Written as DNA, the CDR3 is TGTGCCAGCAGCCGGACAGGGCTTTACTCTGGAAACACCATATATTTT. Translation gives CASSRTGLYSGNTIYF.

This clone was observed a few times. V gene TRBV6-8 combines with J gene TRBJ2-3; TRBD2 agrees at 9 bases. The CDR3 sequence is 15 residues long. Germline-derived CDR1 and CDR2 are MNHGY and SAAAGT. The V segment lost 5 bases and the J segment 3 bases; nucleotides outside the gene matches: 6. CDR3 nucleotides: TGTGCCAGCAGTCTAGCGGGGAGAGTAACAGATACGCAGTATTTT. This codes for CASSLAGRVTDTQYF.

Comment on this clone: Mismatch with germline at one junction end may stem from a read error. The rearrangement uses TRBV11-1 and TRBJ1-6; 9 nucleotides agree with TRBD1. The CDR3 totals 19 residues. Germline assignment: CDR1 SGHAT and CDR2 FQDESV (reference sequence). Here the CDR3 reads CASSLGDRVRSSYNSPLHF. The CDR3 DNA sequence: TGTGCTAGCAGCTTAGGGGACAGGGTCCGGAGTTCCTATAATTCACCCCTCCACTTT.

The chain combines TRBV25-1 with TRBJ2-5; TRBD1 matches 8 bases. J gave up 5 bases and V 4 bases, and 3 bases lay outside the gene matches. Germline loops: CDR1 MGHDK, CDR2 SYGVNS. CDR3 size: 13 residues. The CDR3 coding sequence is TGTGCCAGCAGTGCCAGGGGGCAGGAGACCCAGTACTTC. Encoded protein: CASSARGQETQYF.

As to this clone: The CDR3 is cut off 1 residue early in the read; its end comes from the germline J gene. The V call is TRBV10-3, the J call TRBJ2-3; 14 nucleotides agree with TRBD2. This CDR3 is 18 amino acids long. CDR1 and CDR2 (germline): ENHRY, SYGVKD. Trimming removed 2 bases from V and 6 bases from J; junction bases left unmatched: 10. The CDR3 region is CAISERVTSGGALDTQYF. The DNA read from the CDR3 is TGTGCCATCAGTGAGCGTGTGACTAGCGGGGGGGCCCTGGATACGCAGTAT.

The DNA for the CDR3 is TGTGCCACCAGCAGAGCCCAGGGTGGCAATCAGCCCCAGCATTTT. Translated: CATSRAQGGNQPQHF. This rearrangement joins TRBV15 to TRBJ1-5; perhaps TRBD1 as D (5 bases). Trimming cost V 1 base and J 2 bases, with 9 bases left between them. The CDR3 has 15 residues. Germline CDR1 reads LNHNV; CDR2 reads YYDKDF (reference sequence).